The TCR beta chain described here comes from a study of TIL therapy for anti-PD-1-resistant metastatic lung cancer. Study at large: Tumors had a median PD-L1 proportion score of 5% to 6.5%. Median tumor mutation burden was 1.5 mutations per megabase.

Sample time point: pre-treatment sample, taken before nivolumab and TIL therapy. The libraries were made with immunoSEQ v3. Using immunoSEQ multiplex PCR, the repertoire was profiled, and TCRdb retains in-frame clones only, with some absent. This table has tens of thousands of clones, around 87% appearing once. Trimming stripped 4 bases from V and 4 bases from J, with 16 bases between. Germline V gene sequence: CDR1 KGHDR, CDR2 SFDVKD. There are 16 residues in the CDR3. The sequencing here drew on blood, taken at baseline. The receptor comes from a person aged 25 to 80 with non-small cell lung cancer. The chain recombines TRBV24-1 with TRBJ2-1; D possibly corresponds to TRBD2 (6 bases). The CDR3: CATSDSGTFPYNEQFF. CDR3 sequence (DNA): TGTGCCACCAGTGACTCCGGGACTTTTCCTTACAATGAGCAGTTCTTC.